This T cell receptor (beta chain) was captured by sequencing in a study of beta chain features in type 1 diabetes. Whole-study findings and limits: VDJ junctions from patients with type 1 diabetes contained fewer insertions and more deletions. Across all four CD4+ subsets, people with type 1 diabetes showed modestly shorter TCRB CDR3s.

TCRB transcripts that were expressed got sequenced, as all of the isolated RNA had been reverse transcribed. The table came from immunoSEQ multiplex PCR; TCRdb's copy has only in-frame clones and leaves some out. The table lists about 400,000 clones, around 12% of them singletons. CDR3 length equals 13 residues. Germline loops: CDR1 GTSNPN, CDR2 SVGIG (reference sequence). V lost 8 bases to trimming and J lost 6 bases, with 16 bases between them. Purity above 95% was achieved in all sorted populations. Turning to this clone: As yet, its antigen is unknown.

The sequence derives from a young woman with type 1 diabetes. The material sequenced was naive CD4+ T cells from blood. This sequence joins TRBV30 and TRBJ1-4; D is unclear. CDR3 sequence (DNA): TGTGCCAACCCCGGAGGGAGGGATGAAAAACTGTTTTTT. Amino acid sequence: CANPGGRDEKLFF.